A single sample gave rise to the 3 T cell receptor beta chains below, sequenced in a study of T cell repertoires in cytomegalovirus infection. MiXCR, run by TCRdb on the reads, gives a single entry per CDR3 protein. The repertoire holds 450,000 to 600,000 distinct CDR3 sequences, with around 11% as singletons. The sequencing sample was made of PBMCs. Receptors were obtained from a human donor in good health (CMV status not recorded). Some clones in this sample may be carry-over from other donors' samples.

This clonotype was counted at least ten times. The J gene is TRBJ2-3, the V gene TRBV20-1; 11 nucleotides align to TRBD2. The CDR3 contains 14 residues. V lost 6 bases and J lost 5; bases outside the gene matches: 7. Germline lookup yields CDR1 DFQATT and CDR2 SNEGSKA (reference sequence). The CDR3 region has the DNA TGCAGTGCCACTAGCGGGGGACGAGGAGATACGCAGTATTTT. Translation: CSATSGGRGDTQYF.

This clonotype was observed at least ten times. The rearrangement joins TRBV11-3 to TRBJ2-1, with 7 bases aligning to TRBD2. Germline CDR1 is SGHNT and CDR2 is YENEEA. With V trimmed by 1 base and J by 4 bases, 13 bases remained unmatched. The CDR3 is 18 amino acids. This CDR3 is CASSLGGSVGGGYNEQFF. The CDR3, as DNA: TGTGCCAGCAGCTTAGGGGGGAGTGTGGGCGGGGGATACAATGAGCAGTTCTTC.

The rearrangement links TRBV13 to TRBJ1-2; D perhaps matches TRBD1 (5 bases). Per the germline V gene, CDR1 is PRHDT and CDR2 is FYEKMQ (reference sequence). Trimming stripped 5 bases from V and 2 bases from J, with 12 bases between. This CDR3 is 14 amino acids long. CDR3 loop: CASSRRGRNYGYTF. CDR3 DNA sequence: TGTGCCAGCAGCCGGAGGGGTAGGAACTATGGCTACACCTTC.